Listed here is a single T cell receptor (beta chain). Researchers sorted participants into cohorts using their self-reported clinical history. A case of COVID-19 had been met by exposed participants within 2 weeks before study entry. Authors' data handling: Amplifying reference gene primers gave estimates of nucleated cell counts. Only in-frame clones appear in the TCRdb table, and some are missing; sequencing was by immunoSEQ multiplex PCR. D and trimming were read from the DNA, whereas the V and J calls and clone size are those reported in that table. The sample comprises 200,000 to 250,000 clones, around 90% of which are singletons, and approximately 3.7% rests with the top ten. The junction had 4 bases not matched to a gene; V was cut back by 5 bases and J by 3 bases. The germline V gene encodes CDR1 SGHDT and CDR2 YYEEEE. This CDR3 has 15 amino acids. The data derive from a study of blood T cell repertoires in COVID-19. Across the whole study: Specimens from acute and convalescent COVID-19 originated in the United States, Italy and Spain.

The chain recombines TRBV5-6 with TRBJ2-2; the match to TRBD1 covers 10 bases. The source of this sequence is a woman in her thirties who had been exposed to COVID-19. The specimen sequenced was PBMCs or T cells enriched from blood (not recorded which). The CDR3 sequence is CASSPGTGDTGELFF. The CDR3, as DNA: TGTGCCAGCAGTCCTGGGACAGGGGACACCGGGGAGCTGTTTTTT.